The 12 T cell receptor beta chains reported below all come from one sample, sequenced in a study of CD8+ T cells in alopecia areata. After isolation, RNA underwent reverse transcription to generate cDNA as the sequencing template. The data were produced by immunoSEQ multiplex PCR, yet TCRdb's version contains in-frame clones alone and is incomplete. The sample carries roughly 97,000 clones, around 45% recorded once. The sequenced material came from CD4+ T cells sorted from blood. Every receptor here comes from a human donor with alopecia areata.

The chain joins TRBV29-1 to TRBJ2-3; D is uncertain. Deletions cut 7 bases from V and 2 bases from J, with 7 bases between. The CDR3 contains 11 residues. CDR1 and CDR2 (germline): SQVTM, ANQGSEA. The CDR3 coding sequence is TGCAGCGCCGCCAACACAGATACGCAGTATTTT. It encodes CSAANTDTQYF.

The chain couples TRBV29-1 to TRBJ2-1; 8 nucleotides line up with TRBD2. V lost 5 bases to trimming and J lost 3 bases; unmatched junction nucleotides: 9. Germline assignment: CDR1 SQVTM and CDR2 ANQGSEA. This CDR3 has 15 amino acids. The DNA of the CDR3 is TGCAGCGTTTCTAAAGCCGGGACTAGCTACAATGAGCAGTTCTTC. Translation gives CSVSKAGTSYNEQFF.

A few counts support this clone. The CDR3 DNA follows: TGTGCCAGCAGTCGACAGGTTACTAGCACAGATACGCAGTATTTT. Translated: CASSRQVTSTDTQYF. The chain combines TRBV7-9 with TRBJ2-3; maybe TRBD1 (6 bases). This CDR3 has 15 residues. Trimming cost V 6 bases and J 0 bases, with 13 bases left between them. From germline, CDR1 is SEHNR and CDR2 FQNEAQ (reference sequence).

This clone was observed once. The rearrangement uses TRBV6-5 and TRBJ2-3, with D tentatively TRBD1 (6 bases). The CDR3 extends over 13 amino acids. Per the germline V gene, CDR1 is MNHEY and CDR2 is SVGAGI. V lost 10 bases to trimming and J lost 5 bases, with 16 bases between them. The CDR3 region has the DNA TGTGCCACCCTAGGGGGTTCAGGAGATACGCAGTATTTT. Its protein is CATLGGSGDTQYF.

This clone was counted only a few times. This sequence joins TRBV2 and TRBJ2-5, with TRBD1 matching 7 bases. V dropped 3 bases and J dropped 5; count of bases not matched to a gene: 6. There are 14 residues in the CDR3. Germline V lookup: CDR1 SNHLY, CDR2 FYNNEI. Written as DNA, the CDR3 is TGTGCCAGCAGTGACGGCTTACAGGGGGAGACCCAGTACTTC. Translating it yields CASSDGLQGETQYF. Filled out from reference TRBV2 and TRBJ2-5, the complete variable domain reads EPEVTQTPSHQVTQMGQEVILRCVPISNHLYFYWYRQILGQKVEFLVSFYNNEISEKSEIFDDQFSVERPDGSNFTLKIRSTKLEDSAMYFCASSDGLQGETQYFGPGTRLLVL.

This clone occurred a few times. The chain has TRBV20-1 and TRBJ2-5; TRBD1 or TRBD2 may be the D gene (5 bases each). Germline loops: CDR1 DFQATT, CDR2 SNEGSKA (reference sequence). The length of the CDR3 is 11 residues. CDR3 loop: CSPEGLETQYF. The CDR3 DNA reads TGCAGCCCAGAGGGGTTGGAGACCCAGTACTTC.

The chain has TRBV5-1 and TRBJ2-5; 10 bases fit TRBD2. CDR1 and CDR2 from the germline V gene are SGHRS and YFSETQ. This CDR3 has 14 residues. Trimming took 4 bases from V and 2 from J; bases not matched to a gene: 2. In DNA, the CDR3 is TGCGCCAGCAGCAGAGCGGGGGGGCAAGAGACCCAGTACTTC. It yields the protein CASSRAGGQETQYF. The variable domain in full, completed from reference TRBV5-1 and TRBJ2-5, reads KAGVTQTPRYLIKTRGQQVTLSCSPISGHRSVSWYQQTPGQGLQFLFEYFSETQRNKGNFPGRFSGRQFSNSRSEMNVSTLELGDSALYLCASSRAGGQETQYFGPGTRLLVL.

The chain links TRBV28 to TRBJ1-2, with a weak D call TRBD1 (6 bases). This CDR3 contains 13 residues. V was shortened by 6 bases and J by 6 bases, with 14 bases between the two germline ends. Germline assignment: CDR1 MDHEN and CDR2 SYDVKM. CDR3 sequence: CASRTTGMHGYTF. In nucleotides, the CDR3 is TGTGCCAGCAGGACTACAGGGATGCATGGCTACACCTTC.

The gene calls are TRBV30 and TRBJ2-3, with 7 nucleotides matching TRBD1. The germline CDR1 and CDR2 sequences are GTSNPN and SVGIG (reference sequence). With 1 base clipped from V and 5 bases from J, the junction kept 0 bases outside the gene matches. The CDR3 consists of 12 residues. CDR3 sequence: CAWSGDRDTQYF. The CDR3 DNA follows: TGTGCCTGGAGTGGGGACAGAGATACGCAGTATTTT. The full variable domain, in which reference TRBV30 and TRBJ2-3 provide the parts outside the CDR3, is SQTIHQWPATLVQPVGSPLSLECTVEGTSNPNLYWYRQAAGRGLQLLFYSVGIGQISSEVPQNLSASRPQDRQFILSSKKLLLSDSGFYLCAWSGDRDTQYFGPGTRLTVL.

The V and J genes are TRBV5-4 and TRBJ2-7; 7 bases line up with TRBD1. J gave up 6 bases and V 4 bases, and 13 bases lay outside the gene matches. CDR3 size: 15 residues. Germline-derived CDR1 and CDR2 are SGHNT and YYREEE (reference sequence). The CDR3 loop reads CASSIGTESTREQYF. Here the CDR3 DNA reads TGTGCCAGCAGCATAGGGACAGAGTCCACGCGCGAGCAGTACTTC.

V and J are TRBV30 and TRBJ2-1; D is possibly TRBD1 (6 bases). This CDR3 has 14 residues. Germline V lookup: CDR1 GTSNPN, CDR2 SVGIG (reference sequence). Trimming stripped 3 bases from V and 4 bases from J, with 13 bases between. The CDR3 reads CAWSPGQGYNEQFF. CDR3 nucleotides: TGTGCCTGGAGCCCGGGACAAGGTTACAATGAGCAGTTCTTC. The full variable domain, rest sourced from reference TRBV30 and TRBJ2-1, is SQTIHQWPATLVQPVGSPLSLECTVEGTSNPNLYWYRQAAGRGLQLLFYSVGIGQISSEVPQNLSASRPQDRQFILSSKKLLLSDSGFYLCAWSPGQGYNEQFFGPGTRLTVL.

The V call is TRBV7-9, the J call TRBJ2-2; D is possibly TRBD1 (5 bases). In germline, CDR1 is SEHNR, CDR2 FQNEAQ (reference sequence). This CDR3 spans 17 amino acids. V lost 5 bases, J lost 0 bases, and 16 bases lay in between. The CDR3 loop reads CASSQRGQTSNTGELFF. As DNA, the CDR3 is TGTGCCAGCAGCCAAAGGGGCCAGACCTCGAACACCGGGGAGCTGTTTTTT.